This T cell receptor beta chain was sequenced for a study of cytomegalovirus exposure and HLA in healthy donors. Study findings and constraints: In vitro work confirmed that three CMV-associated chains recognize CMV antigens.

A multiplex PCR was run with 60 Vbeta primers and 13 Jbeta primers. Profiling relied on immunoSEQ multiplex PCR, and the TCRdb table lists in-frame clones only, not all of them. The repertoire holds approximately 180,000 clones, with 55% to 75% as singletons. About this clone: No antigen is known for it.

There are 13 residues in the CDR3. Germline V gene sequence: CDR1 SQVTM, CDR2 ANQGSEA. J was trimmed by 2 bases and V by 6 bases; bases with no gene match: 5. This TCR derives from a human donor in good health. Sequenced material: PBMCs. The genes are TRBV29-1 and TRBJ2-7, with TRBD1 matching 9 bases. This CDR3 reads CSVGQGSAYEQYF. In DNA form, the CDR3 reads TGCAGCGTAGGACAGGGGTCTGCCTACGAGCAGTACTTC.